This T cell receptor (beta chain) was sequenced in a study of blood T cells in healthy people across ages (dated by TCRdb to between 2014 and 2016). A note on the overall study: In model experiments, template switching captured roughly one uniquely barcoded TCR beta cDNA molecule for every two T cells. To track age-related changes in TCR beta repertoire diversity, the study relied on deep sequencing normalized with unique cDNA molecular identifiers. Donors were grouped into four age groups: young (average roughly 15 years), middle-aged (roughly 37), aged (about 59) and long-lived (roughly 80). To avoid experimental bias, donors of different ages were distributed randomly across sequencing lanes. Using the same blood draw, the study looked at two additional independent replicas of 1 million unique cDNA reads for two donors, one aged 18 to 29 and the other aged 80 or older.

Receptor amplification or capture employed 5' RACE. Sequencing was performed on an Illumina HiSeq 2500. A second PCR of roughly 6 to 11 cycles was performed with a sample-barcoded 5' primer and a J-beta primer mix. A template-switch 5' adaptor carrying 12 random nucleotides introduced a unique molecular identifier onto each TCR beta cDNA molecule. Each sample yielded at least 2.5 million CDR3-containing paired-end reads. The Mint cDNA synthesis kit, primed by a TRBC-specific oligonucleotide, was used to synthesize first-strand cDNA from all RNA. After uracil-DNA glycosylase treatment, a first 18-cycle PCR used universal primers M1SS and BC2_uni_R on all cDNA. Processing in the source paper ran as follows. Normalization of each sample was performed by random selection of 1 million high-quality reads, each carrying a distinct molecular identifier. Reads sharing molecular identifiers were discarded rather than binned into consensus sequences. CDR3 identification, clonotype clustering and error correction used MiTCR with a Q25 quality threshold and the strictest error-elimination algorithm. Lower-bound total TCR beta diversity was estimated with a nonparametric unseen species model using Euler transformation. Clones were called with MiXCR by TCRdb after fastp trimmed the public reads at Q25, and only in-frame beta chains were retained. All rows with the same CDR3 protein become a single entry with the most common DNA and genes. Here the V and J calls rest on TCRdb's processing, not on the authors' analysis. The sample data list hundreds of thousands of distinct CDR3 sequences, and 49% of these were observed just once. The ten largest account for 25% to 35% of the sample.

The 39 donors, aged about 6 to 100 years, were systemically healthy Caucasian individuals from Russia. Each donor gave 8.5 to 10 milliliters of peripheral blood, collected into EDTA-treated Vacutainer tubes. Ficoll-Paque density-gradient centrifugation was used to isolate PBMCs, with at least 7 million obtained per sample. Total RNA, at least 6 micrograms per sample, was extracted from PBMCs with Trizol reagent. For every donor, an aliquot of PBMCs went through flow cytometry to measure the percentages of naive CD45RAhigh/CD27high T cells. Including cysteine and phenylalanine, the CDR3 has 12 amino acids. Only the CDR3 DNA stays, 36 bases, in frame from base 1. V loses 2 bases, J loses 2 bases, and the germline ends lie 6 bases apart. CDR1 GTSNPN and CDR2 SVGIG were looked up in the germline V gene (reference sequence). This clonotype was seen a single time. Its antigen remains unidentified. No much larger clone is present one base from it, and per-base qualities are unavailable. One read is thin evidence.

The paper as a whole reports these results and caveats: As age increased, observed TCR beta diversity per million T cells dropped in a roughly linear way, and a significant reduction was already evident by age about 40. There was a strong correlation between observed TCR beta diversity and the percentage of naive T cells measured by flow cytometry. Compared with the aged group, more naive CD4+ T cells, fewer expanded clones and increased TCR diversity were shown by the long-lived group, suggesting age selection. Donor CMV infection status was unknown, potentially confounding age-related changes in expanded clonotypes. Estimates of total diversity from one million sequenced T cells were regarded as lower bounds and underestimates. Because profiling used bulk unsorted PBMCs, naive and antigen-experienced compartments could not be compared conclusively.

The sequencing input was blood. The receptor comes from a woman in her fifties or sixties in good health. This chain is built from TRBV30 and TRBJ1-2; the D gene cannot be named for sure. The sequenced DNA: TGTGCCTGGAGTCTCGAGAACTATGGCTACACCTTC. Translated, this is CAWSLENYGYTF.